This T cell receptor beta chain was identified in a study of cytomegalovirus exposure and HLA in healthy donors. For the study at large: Early released data comprised 80 million to 90 million unique TCRs from HLA-typed donors.

A multiplex PCR was run with 60 Vbeta primers and 13 Jbeta primers. Original data processing: Unique TCR beta chains numbered around 80 million in a later analysis, with roughly 11 million shared. TCRdb's copy holds only in-frame clones and misses some; the assay was immunoSEQ multiplex PCR. The V and J calls and clone size are taken from that table; D and trimming were inferred from the DNA. This table has tens of thousands of clones, 70% appearing once. On this clone itself: Its antigen is not identified.

V lost 8 bases, J lost 7 bases, and 15 bases lay in between. This CDR3 comprises 12 residues. The germline gives CDR1 MGHRA, CDR2 YSYEKL. Notes on the study in general: Association of a missense DCLRE1C variant with TCR beta V- and J-gene trimming was reported in a later analysis. Based on reports, TCR beta sequences accurately predicted HLA-A and HLA-B alleles for most subjects.

The sequence derives from a woman in her fifties or sixties in good health and CMV-seropositive. The material sequenced was PBMCs. The V gene is TRBV4-1, the J gene TRBJ2-7; D remains ambiguous. The DNA for the CDR3 is TGCGCCAGCTCCCCCAGTCCCGGGGAGCAGTACTTC. Encoded protein: CASSPSPGEQYF.